The present entry profiles one T cell receptor beta chain with its context. This clone was recorded at least ten times. Its binding antigen is unknown. At one end, the junction sequence differs from germline, possibly due to a read error. The observed sequence ends 3 residues before the CDR3 terminus, with the missing tail filled in from the germline J gene. For sequencing input, CVID and control samples contributed equivalent amounts of genomic DNA. For every sample, a 60 bp segment covering the rearranged TCRbeta CDR3 region was amplified and then sequenced. The immunoSEQ assay, a bias-corrected multiplex PCR with high-throughput sequencing, was employed for TCRbeta amplification. Turning to the authors' computational methods: Every unique nucleotide sequence was considered a clone and was annotated with V, D and J genes, copy number and frequency. Sequences were labeled productive if in frame, and non-productive if out of frame or containing stop codons. As previously described, Shannon's entropy was used to calculate clonality. The predicted amino acid sequences of productive clones were used to derive the mean CDR3 Kyte-Doolittle hydropathy. Using the R hclust function, scaled V gene usage was clustered hierarchically with Manhattan distance and complete linkage. Sharing of clones by CDR3 amino acid sequence was evaluated through resampling of 12 repertoires per group over 100 rounds. The repertoires were searched for 60 to 75 published EBV-specific TCRbeta sequences and roughly 250 published CMV-specific TCRbeta sequences. Two CVID samples yielding fewer than 10,000 sequences were excluded from analysis, leaving approximately 46 CVID repertoires. TCRdb holds this immuneACCESS table with in-frame rearrangements only. Some clones are missing; in checked studies, unresolved V genes explain under half, and the rest has no known cause. For V, J and clone size, that table is used; D and trimming come from the DNA. This sample was tabulated with approximately 38,000 clones, among which there are no singletons. The biggest ten clones account for approximately 5.5% of the sample.

These data are taken from a study of T cell clonality in common variable immunodeficiency (dated by TCRdb to between 2015 and 2016). Paper-wide results and their limitations: Even though DNA input was the same, control samples had an average of about 89,000 unique sequences each, compared with roughly 30,000 in CVID samples. The authors noted that sequencing repertoires of T cell subpopulations would be needed to clarify what caused the increased clonality in CVID. Correlations between repertoire features and clinical complications were limited by patient heterogeneity within the CVID cohort. Fewer TCRbeta clones were shared among CVID subjects than among healthy controls (p < 0.0001). TCRbeta clonality was higher in CVID subjects than in healthy controls (t-test p = 0.018), and the increase was most characteristic of about a third of subjects. Fewer deletions and N-nucleotide insertions were reportedly observed in CVID TCRbeta sequences, and highly modified clones with 13 or more V deletions were reportedly absent from CVID TCRbeta sequences.

There are 15 amino acids in the CDR3, from cysteine to phenylalanine inclusive. Of the CDR3's DNA, 36 bases were read; they are in frame from base 1. In the germline V gene, CDR1 corresponds to LGHNA and CDR2 to YNFKEQ. CVID was diagnosed by standard criteria: serum IgG, IgA and/or IgM reduced below normal range, plus specific antibody deficiency. There were 44 subjects in the CVID group (about 29 male and about 15 female), ranging in age from about 9 to 65 years, with a mean age of 40. Most CVID patients and most healthy controls were of Caucasian heritage. At the time of study participation, every CVID subject had been on replacement immunoglobulin therapy for at least one year. At the time of blood collection, no CVID subject was ill or was being treated with immunomodulatory or immunosuppressive medication. Heparinized peripheral whole blood samples of about 4.5 to 8.5 ml were collected from each donor. Genomic DNA from adults with common variable immune deficiency (CVID) and from healthy adult controls was used to sequence TCRbeta CDR3 repertoires. Diluted blood was density-centrifuged over Hypaque 1077 or Ficoll-Paque to isolate peripheral blood mononuclear cells. Genomic DNA was obtained from unsorted mononuclear cells using either Qiagen column purification or a centrifugation-based method.

The chain is encoded by TRBV4-2 joined to TRBJ1-6; 9 bases in between match TRBD1. What was sequenced was peripheral blood mononuclear cells. The TCR comes from a human donor with common variable immunodeficiency. The CDR3 protein sequence reads: CASSQEDRGYSPLHF. The CDR3 DNA, read in part, is TGCGCCAGCAGCCAAGAGGACAGGGGCTATTCACCC.